The present T cell receptor beta chain was sequenced within a study of CD8+CD57+ T cells in acquired aplastic anemia. Study-wide points: Between patients and controls, CD8+ Simpson's diversity did not vary significantly. Lower diversity was found in CD8+CD57+ cells than in total CD4+ and CD8+ pools in patients.

The CDR3 has 13 residues. V was pared by 4 bases and J by 4 bases, with 7 bases between. The germline V gene has CDR1 WNHNN and CDR2 SYGVQD (reference sequence). Genomic DNA acted as the template from which TCR beta VDJ combination and CDR3 sequence profiling were carried out. TCRdb passed the reads through MiXCR, listing each CDR3 protein once. This sample has around 17,000 distinct CDR3 sequences; approximately 38% occur once, and the top ten carry about 86%. Patients selected for sequencing had displayed CD8+CD57+ cell expansion by flow cytometry. This clonotype has only a few counts. Its antigen is currently unknown.

The chain joins TRBV10-1 to TRBJ2-2; D gene uncertain. The sequence came from a human donor with aplastic anemia. Material: CD8+CD57+ T cells sorted from PBMCs. Subset defined: bead-enriched CD8+CD57+ effector memory T cells from SAA patients. CDR3 sequence (DNA): TGCGCCAGCAGTGGACCAGGCACCGGGGAGCTGTTTTTT. As protein: CASSGPGTGELFF.